These 9 T cell receptor beta chains were all obtained from the same sample, sequenced in a study of shared clonotypes between healthy human individuals. Sequenced by immunoSEQ multiplex PCR; TCRdb stores in-frame clones only, minus some. Of roughly 2.5 million clones in the sample, about 92% are singletons; the top ten hold about 0.13%. The sample consisted of naive CD4+ T cells sorted from blood. Subset indicated: CD45RA+ positively selected. Receptors were obtained from a man younger than 35 in good health.

The chain uses TRBV5-6 and TRBJ2-3; 8 bases are a match to TRBD2. The CDR3 has 13 amino acids. Per the germline V gene, CDR1 is SGHDT and CDR2 is YYEEEE. The junction had 8 bases not matched to a gene; V was cut back by 4 bases and J by 10 bases. Here the CDR3 reads CASSPKAGAAQYF. The CDR3 nucleotides read TGTGCCAGCAGCCCCAAAGCGGGGGCGGCGCAGTATTTT.

The CDR3 here is CASRTGPPGELFF. The CDR3, as DNA: TGTGCCAGCAGGACAGGGCCCCCCGGGGAGCTGTTTTTT. The chain uses TRBV2 and TRBJ2-2; 7 nucleotides match TRBD1. J lost 6 bases, V lost 6 bases, and 4 bases had no gene match. From germline, CDR1 is SNHLY and CDR2 FYNNEI. CDR3 length: 13 residues.

This sequence joins TRBV28 and TRBJ2-7, with a tentative D call TRBD2 (7 bases). V was cut by 1 base and J by 2 bases, with 15 bases left in between. In germline, CDR1 is MDHEN, CDR2 SYDVKM. The CDR3 is 16 amino acids. CDR3 residues: CASSLYPRGGAYEQYF. CDR3 bases: TGTGCCAGCAGTTTATACCCGAGAGGGGGGGCCTACGAGCAGTACTTC.

This chain links TRBV7-2 with TRBJ1-5, with D unclear. V lost 1 base to trimming and J lost 6 bases, with 10 bases between them. The germline gives CDR1 SGHTA, CDR2 FQGNSA. The CDR3 loop spans 14 amino acids. CDR3 coding DNA: TGTGCCAGCAGCTTAGACAGAAATAGTCAGCCCCAGCATTTT. It specifies CASSLDRNSQPQHF.

The V gene is TRBV18, the J gene TRBJ2-7, with D perhaps TRBD2 (5 bases). The CDR3 covers 16 residues. V was clipped by 2 bases and J by 0 bases, with 14 bases between them. Germline V gene lookup returns CDR1 KGHSH and CDR2 LQKENI. Here the CDR3 reads CASSPGLGRSSYEQYF. CDR3 sequence (DNA): TGTGCCAGCTCACCAGGGCTGGGGAGAAGCTCCTACGAGCAGTACTTC.

The chain is built from TRBV10-3 and TRBJ1-2, with no clear D. The CDR3 is 15 residues long. CDR1 and CDR2 from the germline V gene are ENHRY and SYGVKD. V lost 0 bases, J lost 4 bases, and 12 bases lay in between. The CDR3 DNA follows: TGTGCCATCAGTGAGTCGTCGGCGGATCTCTATGGCTACACCTTC. As protein: CAISESSADLYGYTF.

CDR3 coding DNA: TGTGCCAGCAGGGGGGGCGCGGGACGGCCCCAGCATTTT. Its translation is CASRGGAGRPQHF. V usage is TRBV6-1 and J usage is TRBJ1-5, with D possibly being TRBD1 (6 bases). This CDR3 comprises 13 residues. The ends were cut back, 6 bases at V and 9 bases at J, with 15 bases in the middle. In germline, CDR1 is MNHNS, CDR2 SASEGT.

CDR3 region: CASSQTGIDQPQHF. In nucleotides, the CDR3 is TGCGCCAGCAGCCAGACAGGCATCGATCAGCCCCAGCATTTT. The chain couples TRBV4-3 to TRBJ1-5; maybe TRBD1 (6 bases). CDR1 is LGHNA and CDR2 is YSLEER in the germline V gene. The CDR3 contains 14 residues. Deletions cut 3 bases from V and 5 bases from J, with 11 bases between.

As concerns this clone: The same CDR3 also results from other DNA sequences found in this sample. The genes are TRBV29-1 and TRBJ2-7; maybe TRBD1 (6 bases). V shed 4 bases and J shed 4 bases, with 8 bases lying between them. Germline loops: CDR1 SQVTM, CDR2 ANQGSEA. The CDR3 totals 11 residues. CDR3 region: CSVGQEYEQYF. CDR3 sequence (DNA): TGCAGCGTTGGACAGGAATACGAGCAGTACTTC.